Each of the 27 T cell receptor beta chains below was sequenced from the same sample in a study of CD8+CD57+ T cells in acquired aplastic anemia. Genomic DNA acted as the template from which TCR beta VDJ combination and CDR3 sequence profiling were carried out. MiXCR, applied by TCRdb to the reads, yields one record per CDR3 protein. The sample yields around 400,000 distinct CDR3 sequences, just under 70% seen once. Sequencing input: sorted CD4+, CD8+, or CD8+CD57+ T cells (not recorded which) from PBMCs. These receptors all stem from a human donor in good health, serving as a control.

This rearrangement joins TRBV25-1 to TRBJ1-6, with D possibly TRBD1 on 6 matching bases. Germline assignment: CDR1 MGHDK and CDR2 SYGVNS. The V and J ends lost 2 bases and 4 bases respectively, with 9 bases between them. This CDR3 spans 15 amino acids. CDR3 loop: CASSESTGYNSPLHF. In DNA form, the CDR3 reads TGTGCCAGCAGTGAAAGTACAGGGTATAATTCACCCCTCCACTTT.

The rearrangement links TRBV25-1 to TRBJ1-6; D gene uncertain. Germline loops: CDR1 MGHDK, CDR2 SYGVNS. V lost 4 bases to trimming and J lost 4 bases, with 5 bases between them. The CDR3 is made up of 13 amino acids. CDR3 coding DNA: TGTGCCAGCAGTGCTCAGTATAATTCACCCCTCCACTTT. Translated, it gives CASSAQYNSPLHF.

As concerns this clonotype: The CDR3 end shows no conserved phenylalanine or tryptophan, and so a read error is likely. It is unclear where the CDR3 begins or ends on the DNA, so no DNA is shown, and the CDR3 is as TCRdb lists it. The V gene is TRBV9, the J gene TRBJ1-6; no DNA check was done on the table's D call, TRBD1. The CDR3 has 12 residues if both end residues are counted. Germline loops: CDR1 SGDLS, CDR2 YYNGEE. This CDR3 is CASSVVVGGPNY.

This clonotype appeared once. The chain recombines TRBV20-1 with TRBJ1-2; TRBD1 might be the D (6 bases). The germline CDR1 and CDR2 sequences are DFQATT and SNEGSKA (reference sequence). The CDR3 covers 14 residues. The germline V and J ends were trimmed by 6 bases and 6 bases, with 20 bases remaining between them. The CDR3 nucleotides are TGCAGTGCGAGGGGGGGACCCAGGACAGATGGCTACACCTTC. It translates to CSARGGPRTDGYTF.

Comment on this clonotype: A read error is likely, as this CDR3 ends without the conserved phenylalanine or tryptophan. It is unclear where the CDR3 begins or ends on the DNA, so no DNA is shown, and the CDR3 is as TCRdb lists it. The genes are TRBV7-2 and TRBJ1-6. Counting both end residues, the CDR3 totals 13 amino acids. The germline V gene has CDR1 SGHTA and CDR2 FQGNSA. This CDR3 reads CASSLNPLEQYFG.

In its sample, this clonotype was seen many times. The V gene is TRBV25-1, the J gene TRBJ1-2; tentative D call: TRBD1 (5 bases). Per the germline V gene, CDR1 is MGHDK and CDR2 is SYGVNS. The germline V and J ends were trimmed by 4 bases and 5 bases, with 14 bases remaining between them. This CDR3 spans 14 amino acids. Written as DNA, the CDR3 is TGTGCCAGCAGTGTAGAGGGACCTCGGTATGGCTACACCTTC. It encodes CASSVEGPRYGYTF.

V gene TRBV10-3 combines with J gene TRBJ1-2; D call uncertain. Germline V gene data show CDR1 as ENHRY and CDR2 as SYGVKD. The CDR3 runs 14 residues. CDR3 bases: TGTGGCAAAGGCGAGCCCGGTGGGAACTATGGCTACACCTTC. Protein: CGKGEPGGNYGYTF.

This clonotype was found many times. This rearrangement joins TRBV10-3 to TRBJ1-3; D is possibly TRBD1 (5 bases). V was cut by 9 bases and J by 0 bases, with 15 bases left in between. The CDR3 consists of 15 residues. Germline CDR1 and CDR2: ENHRY and SYGVKD. The chain's CDR3 is CAIRNQGGSGNTIYF. The CDR3 bases are TGTGCCATTCGGAATCAGGGAGGCTCTGGAAACACCATATATTTT.

At least ten counts were recorded for this clonotype. The chain links TRBV19 to TRBJ1-2; weak D call: TRBD1 (6 bases). The CDR3 runs 14 residues. Germline V CDR1 and CDR2: LNHDA, SQIVND (reference sequence). Trimming removed 4 bases at V and 4 bases at J, with 13 bases between. CDR3 region: CASSKQGEGYGYTF. CDR3 bases: TGTGCCAGTAGTAAACAGGGAGAAGGCTATGGCTACACCTTC.

Concerning this clonotype: A read error may produce the germline difference seen at one junction end. The rearrangement links TRBV7-9 to TRBJ1-1; weak D call: TRBD1 (6 bases). The CDR3 has 14 residues. Germline V CDR1 and CDR2: SEHNR, FQNEAQ (reference sequence). CDR3 bases: TGTGCCAGCAGCTTAGCGCAGGGGCACACACAATGTTCATTT. It specifies CASSLAQGHTQCSF.

The chain recombines TRBV10-3 with TRBJ2-7; no definite D call. The CDR3 is 14 residues long. Trimming shortened V by 0 bases and J by 5 bases, and 11 bases separated the two germline ends. CDR1 and CDR2 from the germline V gene are ENHRY and SYGVKD. CDR3 residues: CAISESTGWHEQYF. For the CDR3, the DNA is TGTGCCATCAGTGAGTCGACCGGGTGGCACGAGCAGTACTTC.

In its sample, this clonotype was seen once. The final CDR3 position lacks the conserved phenylalanine or tryptophan, pointing to a likely read error. The limits of the CDR3 on the DNA are not certain, so only TCRdb's listed CDR3 is given. The chain employs TRBV7-2 and TRBJ1-1. Germline V gives CDR1 SGHTA, CDR2 FQGNSA. A total of 13 residues make up the CDR3, ends included. The CDR3 loop reads CASSSGGGGDTQY.

V usage is TRBV19 and J usage is TRBJ1-2; no reliable D call. Germline V gene data show CDR1 as LNHDA and CDR2 as SQIVND (reference sequence). This CDR3 spans 14 amino acids. Trimming took 3 bases from V and 6 from J, leaving 14 bases between them. CDR3 in DNA: TGTGCCAGTAGTATCACGGTACGGCTGGATGGCTACACCTTC. Translating it yields CASSITVRLDGYTF.

A note on this clonotype: No conserved phenylalanine or tryptophan is present at the end of the CDR3, so a read error is the likely explanation. No DNA is shown, since the ends of the CDR3 on it are uncertain; the CDR3 is the one TCRdb lists. The chain uses TRBV24-1 and TRBJ2-3; the listed D gene, TRBD2, was not tested against the DNA. The CDR3 is 17 residues long, counting both termini. Germline V CDR1 and CDR2: KGHDR, SFDVKD. The CDR3 sequence is CATSDTRSGEFFGPESR.

Comments on this clonotype: The junction departs from the called germline gene at one end, perhaps through a read error. The gene calls are TRBV7-6 and TRBJ1-4; a weak D match, TRBD1 (6 bases). From germline, CDR1 is SGHVS and CDR2 FNYEAQ. There are 14 residues in the CDR3. The CDR3 loop is CASRLWGRPDNEYF. CDR3 bases: TGTGCCAGCAGGTTGTGGGGGCGACCAGACAATGAGTATTTT.

The genes are TRBV7-3 and TRBJ1-5; D remains unclear. The CDR3 runs to 13 residues. Germline V gene data show CDR1 as SGHTA and CDR2 as FQGTGA. The germline V and J ends were trimmed by 5 bases and 10 bases, with 15 bases remaining between them. CDR3 sequence: CASSKRPRHPQHF. In DNA form, the CDR3 reads TGTGCCAGCAGCAAAAGGCCGCGTCACCCCCAGCATTTT.

The chain links TRBV7-9 to TRBJ1-6, with TRBD1 matching over 11 bases. V shed 3 bases, J shed 9 bases, and the junction held 4 bases outside the gene matches. Germline loops: CDR1 SEHNR, CDR2 FQNEAQ (reference sequence). There are 15 residues in the CDR3. The CDR3 region is CASSLPGQGASPLHF. The CDR3 DNA reads TGTGCCAGCAGCTTGCCTGGACAGGGGGCTTCACCCCTCCACTTT.

The V call is TRBV20-1, the J call TRBJ2-3, with 8 nucleotides matching TRBD1. From germline, CDR1 is DFQATT and CDR2 SNEGSKA (reference sequence). The CDR3 has 15 residues. V shed 2 bases, J shed 0 bases, and the junction held 4 bases outside the gene matches. Written as DNA, the CDR3 is TGCAGTGCTAGATTAGGGACAGGAAGCACAGATACGCAGTATTTT. As protein: CSARLGTGSTDTQYF.

CDR3 sequence reads: CSASALAGDRGYTF. The CDR3 DNA reads TGCAGTGCTAGTGCACTAGCGGGGGACCGTGGCTACACCTTC. The chain uses TRBV20-1 and TRBJ1-2; D may be TRBD1 (5 bases). CDR3 length: 14 amino acids. Germline assignment: CDR1 DFQATT and CDR2 SNEGSKA (reference sequence). V was pared by 3 bases and J by 7 bases, with 18 bases between.

Worth noting for this clonotype: One end of the junction is discordant with germline, which a read error may explain. V gene TRBV27 combines with J gene TRBJ2-7; 7 nucleotides match TRBD2. The V gene's germline CDR1 is MNHEY and CDR2 SMNVEV (reference sequence). The CDR3 is made up of 16 amino acids. The CDR3 DNA reads TGTGCCAGCTGTTTTGCGGGGACTAATTCCTCCCACCACTTTTACTTC. It codes for CASCFAGTNSSHHFYF.

This chain connects TRBV5-1 to TRBJ2-5; tentatively, D is TRBD2 (7 bases). V lost 0 bases and J lost 9, with 18 bases in between. The CDR3 contains 15 residues. The germline V gene encodes CDR1 SGHRS and CDR2 YFSETQ. The CDR3 sequence is CASSLAGEGTQPQYF. For the CDR3, the DNA is TGCGCCAGCAGCTTGGCAGGGGAGGGGACGCAGCCCCAGTACTTC. Supplemented by reference TRBV5-1 and TRBJ2-5, the full variable domain reads KAGVTQTPRYLIKTRGQQVTLSCSPISGHRSVSWYQQTPGQGLQFLFEYFSETQRNKGNFPGRFSGRQFSNSRSEMNVSTLELGDSALYLCASSLAGEGTQPQYFGPGTRLLVL.

This clonotype was counted at least ten times. The chain combines TRBV9 with TRBJ1-3, with 8 nucleotides matching TRBD1. With 3 bases clipped from V and 6 bases from J, the junction kept 5 bases outside the gene matches. CDR3 size: 14 residues. Germline V lookup: CDR1 SGDLS, CDR2 YYNGEE. The CDR3 sequence: CASSATGGINTIYF. For the CDR3, the DNA is TGTGCCAGCAGCGCAACAGGGGGGATAAACACCATATATTTT.

The rearrangement uses TRBV2 and TRBJ1-6; weak D call: TRBD1 (5 bases). Gene TRBJ2-2 matches the end of the DNA better, so the J call may be wrong. The germline V gene encodes CDR1 SNHLY and CDR2 FYNNEI. This CDR3 spans 15 amino acids. CDR3 nucleotide sequence: TGTGCCAGCACCCGTCAGGGTGGCATCACCGGGGAGCTGTTTTTT. Residues: CASTRQGGITGELFF.

This clonotype turned up a few times. V is TRBV2 and J is TRBJ1-6; D gene uncertain. The ends were cut back, 5 bases at V and 9 bases at J, with 14 bases in the middle. The CDR3 runs to 14 residues. Per the germline V gene, CDR1 is SNHLY and CDR2 is FYNNEI. CDR3 DNA: TGTGCCAGCAGTATTGATCCCGGTATTTCACCCCTCCACTTT. Protein: CASSIDPGISPLHF.

The rearrangement links TRBV7-2 to TRBJ2-3, with a tentative D call TRBD1 (6 bases). This CDR3 is 17 amino acids long. The ends were cut back, 5 bases at V and 9 bases at J, with 27 bases in the middle. Germline CDR1 and CDR2: SGHTA and FQGNSA. As DNA, the CDR3 is TGTGCCAGCAGCCCAGGGCCCACAGGGCACTATGGCTACACGCAGTATTTT. Its protein product is CASSPGPTGHYGYTQYF.

Comments on this clonotype: A read error may explain this, as a much larger clone is one base away. V and J are TRBV6-1 and TRBJ1-4, with no clear D. The CDR3 covers 17 residues. Germline lookup yields CDR1 MNHNS and CDR2 SASEGT. The CDR3 is CASSETLGRAANERLFF. CDR3 nucleotides: TGTGCCAGCAGTGAGACTCTTGGGCGGGCTGCGAATGAAAGACTGTTTTTT.

The chain links TRBV6-1 to TRBJ1-1; a weak D match, TRBD1 (5 bases). V was pared by 6 bases and J by 1 base, with 9 bases between. The CDR3 spans 13 residues. Looked up from germline, CDR1 is MNHNS and CDR2 is SASEGT. CDR3 bases: TGTGCCAGCAGACACGGGGGGAACACTGAAGCTTTCTTT. Amino acids: CASRHGGNTEAFF.